This T cell receptor beta chain was documented in a study of CD8+CD57+ T cells in acquired aplastic anemia. Turning to the study itself: Sorted CD4+ and CD8+ cells gave an average of roughly 3.3 ug of DNA. Broader study findings: Patients and controls had in common twenty-nine CD8+ CDR3 sequences.

Profiles of TCR beta VDJ and CDR3 were generated from a genomic DNA template. TCRdb redid the calling of the reads with MiXCR, one entry per CDR3 protein. The repertoire holds 150,000 to 200,000 distinct CDR3 sequences, with approximately 44% as singletons. Sequencing was done on patients that had shown CD8+CD57+ cell expansion by flow cytometry. Trimming cost V 4 bases and J 8 bases, with 14 bases left between them. Looked up from germline, CDR1 is LGHNT and CDR2 is FRNRAP. The CDR3 is 13 amino acids. Concerning this clonotype itself: Its antigen is not known.

The source is a human donor with aplastic anemia. The chain joins TRBV12-5 to TRBJ1-1; a weak D match, TRBD1 (5 bases). Sequencing was performed on sorted CD4+, CD8+, or CD8+CD57+ T cells (not recorded which) from PBMCs. CDR3 coding DNA: TGTGCTAGTGGTTCCACTGAGAGGGGCGAAGCTTTCTTT. Translated: CASGSTERGEAFF.